This T cell receptor beta chain was observed in a study of blood T cell repertoires in COVID-19. The overall study: Sites across the United States, Italy and Spain contributed samples from acute and convalescent COVID-19.

Participants were aged about 18 to 100 years from about two dozen US areas. Participant reports of clinical history set cohort assignment. The repertoire was sequenced with immunoSEQ multiplex PCR; TCRdb's copy has only in-frame clones and lacks some. The sample lists roughly 500,000 clones, approximately 90% occurring once. The CDR3 consists of 14 residues. Per the germline V gene, CDR1 is SGHTA and CDR2 is FQGNSA. Trimming removed 1 base at V and 0 bases at J, with 6 bases between. Details on this clone: Other nucleotide sequences in the sample specify the same CDR3.

Source material: PBMCs or T cells enriched from blood (not recorded which). The receptor was isolated from a woman aged 40 to 49 who had recovered from COVID-19. The chain combines TRBV7-2 with TRBJ1-1; TRBD1 is a possible D gene (5 bases). The DNA for the CDR3 is TGTGCCAGCAGCTTAGACAGGCTGAACACTGAAGCTTTCTTT. This gives the protein CASSLDRLNTEAFF.